Following are 32 T cell receptor beta chains from one sample sequenced in a study of blood T cells in healthy people across ages. PCR was performed a second time for roughly 7 to 11 cycles using a sample-barcoded 5' primer and a J-beta primer mix. A single record per CDR3 protein comes from TCRdb applying MiXCR to the 5' RACE reads. Of under 1,100,000 distinct CDR3 sequences listed, around 25% are singletons. This same sample was also part of a study on T cells of mothers and their children.

Sequenced material: blood. These receptor sequences come from a girl aged 2 to 10 in good health.

This clonotype showed up just a few times. The rearrangement uses TRBV7-2 and TRBJ2-4; no reliable D call. Germline values: CDR1 SGHTA, CDR2 FQGNSA. This CDR3 is 12 amino acids long. V was trimmed by 3 bases and J by 9 bases, leaving 9 bases between them. In nucleotides, the CDR3 is TGTGCCAGCAGCTTCGACGGTAGCATTCAGTACTTC. It is translated as CASSFDGSIQYF.

This chain uses TRBV7-2 with TRBJ2-3; D is perhaps TRBD1 or TRBD2 (5 bases each). Trimming took off 1 base at V and 14 bases at J, with 22 bases between the two ends. Germline values: CDR1 SGHTA, CDR2 FQGNSA. CDR3 length: 15 amino acids. CDR3 region: CASSLVPSGQALVYF. CDR3 sequence (DNA): TGTGCCAGCAGCTTAGTACCGTCGGGGCAGGCCCTTGTGTATTTT.

The sample holds a few counts of this clonotype. V and J are TRBV20-1 and TRBJ1-2; D not certain. Germline CDR1 and CDR2: DFQATT and SNEGSKA (reference sequence). Trimming took 2 bases from V and 4 from J, leaving 8 bases between them. This CDR3 region has 12 residues. DNA for the CDR3: TGCAGTGCTAGACCGGCGATCTATGGCTACACCTTC. Translated, it gives CSARPAIYGYTF.

V gene TRBV25-1 combines with J gene TRBJ1-6; TRBD1 might be the D (6 bases). Germline V gene sequence: CDR1 MGHDK, CDR2 SYGVNS. The CDR3 length is 15 residues. V was cut by 7 bases and J by 10 bases, with 20 bases left in between. This CDR3 reads CASTEGVEGGSPLHF. The CDR3 coding sequence is TGTGCCAGCACTGAGGGGGTGGAGGGAGGATCACCCCTCCACTTT.

V is TRBV20-1 and J is TRBJ2-5, with D tentatively TRBD1 or TRBD2 (5 bases each). Germline V gene data show CDR1 as DFQATT and CDR2 as SNEGSKA (reference sequence). This CDR3 contains 13 residues. Deletions cut 5 bases from V and 2 bases from J, with 12 bases between. For the CDR3, the DNA is TGCAGTGCTGGACCGGGACCGCAAGAGACCCAGTACTTC. Translated, it gives CSAGPGPQETQYF.

A few counts support this clonotype. The gene calls are TRBV11-3 and TRBJ2-4; 7 bases match TRBD2. This CDR3 comprises 13 residues. Germline CDR1 is SGHNT and CDR2 is YENEEA. With V trimmed by 1 base and J by 7 bases, 1 base remained unmatched. In DNA form, the CDR3 reads TGTGCCAGCAGCTTAGGGGAGGGGAACATTCAGTACTTC. Protein product: CASSLGEGNIQYF.

This clonotype occurred a few times. The V gene is TRBV20-1, the J gene TRBJ2-1; possible D gene TRBD2, 5 bases. Looked up from germline, CDR1 is DFQATT and CDR2 is SNEGSKA (reference sequence). Trimming cost V 3 bases and J 7 bases, with 13 bases left between them. This CDR3 is built from 13 residues. CDR3 sequence (DNA): TGCAGTGCTAGTTTGCGTCGGGGAAATGAGCAGTTCTTC. Protein sequence: CSASLRRGNEQFF.

The CDR3 coding sequence is TGTGCCATCAAACTTGACGGGACGAACTACAATGAGCAGTTCTTC. Encoded protein: CAIKLDGTNYNEQFF. The chain carries TRBV10-3 and TRBJ2-1; D may match TRBD1 or TRBD2 (5 bases each). The CDR3 sequence is 15 residues long. Trimming took off 7 bases at V and 3 bases at J, with 16 bases between the two ends. The germline CDR1 and CDR2 sequences are ENHRY and SYGVKD.

The chain links TRBV29-1 to TRBJ2-5; 13 nucleotides match TRBD2. The J call may be faulty, since TRBJ2-1 better matches the DNA end. The germline gives CDR1 SQVTM, CDR2 ANQGSEA. The CDR3 totals 15 residues. The CDR3 region has the DNA TGCAGCGTAGGCGGGACTAGCGGGATCTACAATGAGCAGTTCTTC. It yields the protein CSVGGTSGIYNEQFF.

This clonotype was counted a few times. This chain links TRBV20-1 with TRBJ2-3; 12 nucleotides agree with TRBD2. This CDR3 has 16 residues. The germline CDR1 and CDR2 sequences are DFQATT and SNEGSKA (reference sequence). V was pared by 3 bases and J by 1 base, with 5 bases of the junction left unmatched. The CDR3 spells CSASLAGGEGTDTQYF. DNA of the CDR3: TGCAGTGCTAGCCTAGCGGGAGGGGAGGGCACAGATACGCAGTATTTT.

In its sample, this clonotype was seen once. The chain is built from TRBV4-1 and TRBJ1-1; D call uncertain. The germline V gene has CDR1 MGHRA and CDR2 YSYEKL. V lost 1 base, J lost 5 bases, and 14 bases lay in between. This CDR3 has 15 residues. This chain's CDR3 is CASSQGGVGRTEAFF. CDR3 in DNA: TGCGCCAGCAGCCAAGGGGGAGTAGGGAGGACTGAAGCTTTCTTT.

At least ten counts were recorded for this clonotype. J is TRBJ1-4 and V is TRBV19; D gene unclear. V shed 6 bases and J shed 6 bases, with 8 bases lying between them. CDR1 and CDR2 from the germline V gene are LNHDA and SQIVND (reference sequence). This CDR3 has 12 amino acids. CDR3 coding DNA: TGTGCCAGTAGGGGAGGTCATGAAAAACTGTTTTTT. This translates into CASRGGHEKLFF.

The V and J genes are TRBV15 and TRBJ1-1; unclear D gene. Germline CDR1 and CDR2: LNHNV and YYDKDF (reference sequence). With 1 base removed from V and 3 bases from J, the gap between germline ends came to 18 bases. The CDR3 extends over 17 amino acids. For the CDR3, the DNA is TGTGCCACCAGCAGAGGTTTGGGAGGTACCCTTGACACTGAAGCTTTCTTT. It specifies CATSRGLGGTLDTEAFF.

This chain links TRBV12-3 or TRBV12-4 with TRBJ1-2; 8 nucleotides line up with TRBD1. Trimming cost V 5 bases and J 4 bases; bases outside gene matches: 9. The CDR3 length is 15 residues. This CDR3 reads CASSGGQGVSYGYTF. CDR3 nucleotide sequence: TGTGCCAGCAGTGGAGGACAGGGAGTGTCCTATGGCTACACCTTC.

This clonotype was observed a single time. The chain is built from TRBV19 and TRBJ1-5; maybe TRBD1 (5 bases). Germline V gene data show CDR1 as LNHDA and CDR2 as SQIVND (reference sequence). V lost 4 bases, J lost 0 bases, and 10 bases lay in between. This CDR3 is 15 amino acids long. CDR3 sequence reads: CASSTGSDSNQPQHF. DNA of the CDR3: TGTGCCAGTAGTACAGGGTCAGATAGCAATCAGCCCCAGCATTTT. The full variable domain, rest sourced from reference TRBV19 and TRBJ1-5, is DGGITQSPKYLFRKEGQNVTLSCEQNLNHDAMYWYRQDPGQGLRLIYYSQIVNDFQKGDIAEGYSVSREKKESFPLTVTSAQKNPTAFYLCASSTGSDSNQPQHFGDGTRLSIL.

CDR3 residues: CSAYSGRSFYNEQFF. In nucleotides, the CDR3 is TGCAGCGCATATAGCGGGAGGAGTTTCTACAATGAGCAGTTCTTC. V usage is TRBV29-1 and J usage is TRBJ2-1, with 10 positions matching TRBD2. J was trimmed by 3 bases and V by 7 bases; bases with no gene match: 9. Germline CDR1 is SQVTM and CDR2 is ANQGSEA. The CDR3 spans 15 residues.

V is TRBV6-1 and J is TRBJ2-5, with TRBD2 matching over 8 bases. V lost 3 bases to trimming and J lost 0 bases; unmatched junction nucleotides: 9. The germline V gene encodes CDR1 MNHNS and CDR2 SASEGT. The CDR3 runs 17 residues. Here the CDR3 reads CASSEAAGGMYQETQYF. The CDR3 nucleotides read TGTGCCAGCAGTGAGGCTGCGGGGGGAATGTACCAAGAGACCCAGTACTTC.

This sequence joins TRBV20-1 and TRBJ2-5; 8 bases map to TRBD1. The J call may not be correct, given that the DNA end is closer to TRBJ2-7. The CDR3 consists of 14 residues. The germline gives CDR1 DFQATT, CDR2 SNEGSKA (reference sequence). The CDR3 loop is CSARAGQGGYEQYF. CDR3 coding DNA: TGCAGTGCTAGAGCTGGACAGGGAGGCTACGAGCAGTACTTC.

V gene TRBV7-3 combines with J gene TRBJ1-1, with no clear D. V was clipped by 5 bases and J by 0 bases, with 10 bases between them. Germline lookup yields CDR1 SGHTA and CDR2 FQGTGA. The CDR3 totals 14 residues. The CDR3 coding sequence is TGTGCCAGCAGCAGAGGACCCTTGAACACTGAAGCTTTCTTT. It yields the protein CASSRGPLNTEAFF.

This sequence joins TRBV28 and TRBJ2-7; D may match TRBD1 or TRBD2 (5 bases each). V was pared by 7 bases and J by 6 bases, with 13 bases between. The germline V gene encodes CDR1 MDHEN and CDR2 SYDVKM. The CDR3 extends over 12 amino acids. This CDR3 is CASTLGGGEQYF. In DNA form, the CDR3 reads TGTGCCAGCACCCTAGGTGGGGGCGAGCAGTACTTC.

This clonotype was observed a few times. The chain joins TRBV6-6 to TRBJ2-7, with 7 nucleotides matching TRBD2. V lost 10 bases to trimming and J lost 3 bases; unmatched junction nucleotides: 6. From germline, CDR1 is MNHNY and CDR2 SVGAGI (reference sequence). The length of the CDR3 is 12 residues. The CDR3 loop is CATGGGVYEQYF. DNA of the CDR3: TGTGCCACGGGGGGAGGGGTCTACGAGCAGTACTTC.

The chain carries TRBV5-6 and TRBJ2-5; 9 nucleotides agree with TRBD2. The J call may be wrong; the DNA end is better matched by TRBJ2-7. Germline V gene data show CDR1 as SGHDT and CDR2 as YYEEEE. CDR3 length: 14 residues. This CDR3 reads CASSRSGRVFEQYF. The DNA for the CDR3 is TGTGCCAGCAGCCGTAGCGGGAGAGTGTTCGAGCAGTACTTC.

The CDR3 nucleotides read TGTGCCAGCAGTCCCGTTATAGCGGTCCAAGAGACCCAGTACTTC. Protein sequence: CASSPVIAVQETQYF. This sequence joins TRBV12-3 or TRBV12-4 and TRBJ2-5; weak D call: TRBD2 (6 bases). The CDR3 spans 15 residues. Trimming took 5 bases from V and 1 from J, leaving 14 bases between them.

This clonotype came up many times. The rearrangement uses TRBV4-2 and TRBJ2-7, with D unresolved. The V gene lost 0 bases and the J gene lost 3 bases, with 9 bases spanning the gap. The CDR3 covers 14 residues. Germline-derived CDR1 and CDR2 are LGHNA and YNFKEQ. The CDR3 is CASSQEWGRYEQYF. The DNA of the CDR3 is TGTGCCAGCAGCCAAGAATGGGGTCGCTACGAGCAGTACTTC.

Only a few counts were recorded for this clonotype. In this CDR3 the conserved last residue, phenylalanine or tryptophan, is missing, so a read error is likely. The chain is built from TRBV12-3 or TRBV12-4 and TRBJ2-4, with TRBD2 as a possible D gene (6 bases). V was cut by 3 bases and J by 0 bases, with 21 bases left in between. The CDR3 is 19 amino acids. The CDR3 sequence: CASSLAAGGSKLAKNIQYL. The CDR3 nucleotides read TGTGCCAGCAGTTTGGCGGCCGGAGGGAGTAAACTAGCCAAAAACATTCAGTACCTC.

For this clonotype: Germline is not matched at one junction end, which may reflect a read error. The rearrangement joins TRBV12-5 to TRBJ2-1; possibly TRBD2 for D (5 bases). The germline V gene encodes CDR1 LGHNT and CDR2 FRNRAP. CDR3 length: 16 residues. CDR3 sequence reads: CASGLVVGGLYDEQFF. The CDR3 coding sequence is TGTGCTAGTGGTTTGGTAGTCGGCGGGCTGTACGATGAACAGTTCTTC.

The chain couples TRBV6-6 to TRBJ1-4; no firm D call. The germline CDR1 and CDR2 sequences are MNHNY and SVGAGI (reference sequence). The CDR3 consists of 14 residues. V was trimmed by 4 bases and J by 1 base, leaving 7 bases between them. CDR3 in amino acids: CASSFTETNEKLFF. The CDR3 DNA sequence: TGTGCCAGCAGTTTTACAGAAACTAATGAAAAACTGTTTTTT.

This clonotype was recorded a few times. The chain has TRBV7-7 and TRBJ2-5; the match to TRBD1 covers 8 bases. The DNA end lines up better with TRBJ2-1; the J call may be wrong. The CDR3 is made up of 14 amino acids. Germline V CDR1 and CDR2: SSHAT, FNYEAQ (reference sequence). DNA of the CDR3: TGTGCTAGCTCCAAGGAACAGGGGGACAATGAGCAGTTCTTC. The encoded protein is CASSKEQGDNEQFF.

This clonotype has more than one count but fewer than ten. This chain joins TRBV11-2 and TRBJ2-7; D is possibly TRBD1 (5 bases). Trimming stripped 0 bases from V and 3 bases from J, with 15 bases between. The CDR3 runs 16 residues. CDR1 and CDR2 from the germline V gene are SGHAT and FQNNGV. In DNA form, the CDR3 reads TGTGCCAGCAGCTTAGATCAGGGTCTGGATTACTACGAGCAGTACTTC. It yields the protein CASSLDQGLDYYEQYF.

The chain joins TRBV5-1 to TRBJ2-7; the D gene is possibly TRBD1 (6 bases). The better agreement between TRBJ2-1 and the DNA end casts doubt on the J call. Germline-derived CDR1 and CDR2 are SGHRS and YFSETQ. The CDR3 length is 15 residues. The CDR3 reads CASSPEGVPDNEQFF. The CDR3 bases are TGCGCCAGCAGCCCTGAGGGGGTTCCTGACAATGAGCAGTTCTTC.

This clonotype was recorded many times. The chain uses TRBV12-3 or TRBV12-4 and TRBJ1-2; the D gene is possibly TRBD1 (5 bases). This CDR3 has 13 residues. V lost 6 bases to trimming and J lost 2 bases, with 10 bases between them. In DNA form, the CDR3 reads TGTGCCAGCAGCTTCCCAGGGAACTATGGCTACACCTTC. Its translation is CASSFPGNYGYTF.

This clonotype was counted a single time. The rearrangement uses TRBV20-1 and TRBJ2-4; 9 nucleotides align to TRBD1. Trimming cost V 2 bases and J 7 bases; bases outside gene matches: 6. The CDR3 spans 14 residues. CDR1 is DFQATT, CDR2 SNEGSKA, per germline (reference sequence). The CDR3 nucleotides are TGCAGTGCTAGACCGGGACAGGGCTTGAACATTCAGTACTTC. It specifies CSARPGQGLNIQYF.